Shown below are 30 T cell receptor beta chains from a single sample sequenced in a study of blood T cell repertoires in COVID-19. The protocol was immunoSEQ multiplex PCR, while the TCRdb copy is restricted to in-frame clones and leaves out a portion. The sample comprises over 45,000 clones, about nine tenths of which are singletons, and under 6.5% rests with the top ten. The specimen sequenced was peripheral blood. The origin of the receptors is a man between 65 and 85 years old with acute or convalescent COVID-19.

This clone showed up just once. The genes are TRBV11-3 and TRBJ2-7; a weak D match, TRBD2 (5 bases). V was trimmed by 3 bases and J by 0 bases, leaving 15 bases between them. Germline CDR1 and CDR2: SGHNT and YENEEA. CDR3 size: 16 residues. In DNA, the CDR3 is TGTGCCAGCAGCTTGCCGAGGGCCGAGGGCTCCTACGAGCAGTACTTC. It is translated as CASSLPRAEGSYEQYF.

The chain recombines TRBV7-6 with TRBJ1-2; TRBD1 matches at 11 bases. CDR1 and CDR2 from the germline V gene are SGHVS and FNYEAQ. The ends lost 1 base at V and 2 bases at J; junction bases unmatched: 12. The CDR3 runs 19 residues. This CDR3 is CASSLGDFGTGGSNYGYTF. The DNA of the CDR3 is TGTGCCAGCAGCTTAGGGGACTTCGGGACAGGGGGATCCAACTATGGCTACACCTTC.

This clone has a single count. CDR3 in DNA: TGTGCCAGCAGCTTTGGACTAGCGGGGGGTGGGAATGAGCAGTTCTTC. It codes for CASSFGLAGGGNEQFF. The chain couples TRBV9 to TRBJ2-1; 14 bases map to TRBD2. The V gene's germline CDR1 is SGDLS and CDR2 YYNGEE. The junction had 7 bases not matched to a gene; V was cut back by 4 bases and J by 7 bases. The CDR3 length is 16 residues.

CDR3 nucleotides: TGCGCCAGCAGCCTCGGTGGGGCTCAGCCCCAGCATTTT. It encodes CASSLGGAQPQHF. V is TRBV5-1 and J is TRBJ1-5, with a tentative D call TRBD1 (5 bases). The length of the CDR3 is 13 residues. From germline, CDR1 is SGHRS and CDR2 YFSETQ. V gave up 4 bases and J gave up 6 bases, with 11 bases separating them.

The sample holds one count of this clone. The chain joins TRBV27 to TRBJ1-1; D gene unclear. V lost 3 bases, J lost 0 bases, and 8 bases lay in between. Germline-derived CDR1 and CDR2 are MNHEY and SMNVEV (reference sequence). The length of the CDR3 is 14 residues. The CDR3 bases are TGTGCCAGCAGTTTGTCCGGGGTGAACACTGAAGCTTTCTTT. Protein: CASSLSGVNTEAFF.

The V call is TRBV4-2, the J call TRBJ1-1; 11 bases line up with TRBD1. There are 15 residues in the CDR3. The J segment lost 3 bases and the V segment lost 1 base, leaving 1 base of the junction unmatched. Per germline, CDR1 LGHNA and CDR2 YNFKEQ. The CDR3 protein is CASSQAGQGDTEAFF. Written as DNA, the CDR3 is TGTGCCAGCAGCCAAGCGGGACAGGGGGACACTGAAGCTTTCTTT.

V is TRBV18 and J is TRBJ2-1; D call uncertain. Germline loops: CDR1 KGHSH, CDR2 LQKENI. V was clipped by 1 base and J by 4 bases, with 11 bases between them. This CDR3 spans 15 amino acids. The CDR3 region has the DNA TGTGCCAGCTCACCACGGCAGCGTACTTACAATGAGCAGTTCTTC. This translates into CASSPRQRTYNEQFF.

This clone was seen once. The V gene is TRBV5-6, the J gene TRBJ2-1, with a tentative D call TRBD1 (6 bases). This CDR3 is built from 15 residues. Germline CDR1 is SGHDT and CDR2 is YYEEEE. V was trimmed by 4 bases and J by 9 bases, leaving 20 bases between them. CDR3 sequence (DNA): TGTGCCAGCAGCCCGGATGGGGGCTTGCGGAGTGAGCAGTTCTTC. This encodes CASSPDGGLRSEQFF.

The rearrangement uses TRBV7-2 and TRBJ1-6; D might be TRBD1 (5 bases). From germline, CDR1 is SGHTA and CDR2 FQGNSA. The CDR3 is 16 amino acids. Deletions cut 5 bases from V and 1 base from J, with 12 bases between. Here the CDR3 DNA reads TGTGCCAGCAGCCCCCGGCGGACATCCTATAATTCACCCCTCCACTTT. It yields the protein CASSPRRTSYNSPLHF.

V gene TRBV21-1 combines with J gene TRBJ2-7; the table's TRBD1 call for D was not verified on the DNA. TRBV21-1 is listed as a pseudogene. The CDR3 sequence is 15 residues long. CDR3 bases: TGTGCCAGCACCGACAGGGGTGGCGCTACGGGGGAGCAGTACTTC. It translates to CASTDRGGATGEQYF.

The gene calls are TRBV4-1 and TRBJ2-1; 10 nucleotides align to TRBD2. CDR3 length equals 14 residues. V dropped 3 bases and J dropped 8; count of bases not matched to a gene: 4. Germline-derived CDR1 and CDR2 are MGHRA and YSYEKL. CDR3 in amino acids: CASSHKAGGYEQFF. CDR3 DNA sequence: TGCGCCAGCAGCCACAAAGCGGGGGGGTATGAGCAGTTCTTC.

The chain carries TRBV19 and TRBJ1-1, with unresolved D. CDR3 length: 14 residues. Trimming took 3 bases from V and 1 from J, leaving 9 bases between them. Germline assignment: CDR1 LNHDA and CDR2 SQIVND (reference sequence). DNA for the CDR3: TGTGCCAGTAGTATTGGGCACACGAACACTGAAGCTTTCTTT. Encoded protein: CASSIGHTNTEAFF. Full variable domain (missing parts from reference TRBV19 and TRBJ1-1): DGGITQSPKYLFRKEGQNVTLSCEQNLNHDAMYWYRQDPGQGLRLIYYSQIVNDFQKGDIAEGYSVSREKKESFPLTVTSAQKNPTAFYLCASSIGHTNTEAFFGQGTRLTVV.

The chain uses TRBV9 and TRBJ2-1; D unresolved. The CDR3 runs to 11 residues. Trimming took off 4 bases at V and 6 bases at J, with 5 bases between the two ends. Germline V CDR1 and CDR2: SGDLS, YYNGEE. CDR3: CASSSGNEQFF. In nucleotides, the CDR3 is TGTGCCAGCAGCTCCGGCAATGAGCAGTTCTTC.

The chain combines TRBV11-2 with TRBJ1-1; D is unresolved. This CDR3 is built from 17 residues. Germline CDR1 and CDR2: SGHAT and FQNNGV. Trimming stripped 0 bases from V and 2 bases from J, with 16 bases between. The CDR3: CASSLDLPGNPNTEAFF. CDR3 bases: TGTGCCAGCAGCTTAGATCTTCCGGGGAACCCAAACACTGAAGCTTTCTTT.

The genes are TRBV5-8 and TRBJ2-5; weak D call: TRBD1 (6 bases). V was shortened by 4 bases and J by 4 bases, with 20 bases between the two germline ends. This CDR3 is built from 16 residues. Germline CDR1 is SGHTS and CDR2 is YDEGEE. The CDR3 coding sequence is TGTGCCAGCAGCCACCTAACCGGGACAAGGGTAGAGACCCAGTACTTC. This translates into CASSHLTGTRVETQYF.

The J gene is TRBJ1-4, the V gene TRBV30; TRBD1 matches 11 bases. Germline lookup yields CDR1 GTSNPN and CDR2 SVGIG (reference sequence). V lost 4 bases and J lost 8; bases outside the gene matches: 9. This CDR3 region has 15 residues. CDR3 in amino acids: CAWKSPGDRGEKLFF. CDR3 coding DNA: TGTGCCTGGAAATCTCCGGGGGACAGGGGGGAAAAACTGTTTTTT.

This clone was recorded a few times. The chain recombines TRBV29-1 with TRBJ1-3; 9 bases line up with TRBD1. CDR1 and CDR2 from the germline V gene are SQVTM and ANQGSEA. CDR3 length equals 16 residues. V gave up 5 bases and J gave up 2 bases; unmatched junction bases: 10. CDR3 DNA sequence: TGCAGCGTTCTCCAGTCCCGGACAGGGGCTGGAAACACCATATATTTT. Translation gives CSVLQSRTGAGNTIYF.

This rearrangement joins TRBV7-2 to TRBJ1-2, with 8 bases fitting TRBD1. Germline lookup yields CDR1 SGHTA and CDR2 FQGNSA. The CDR3 runs 16 residues. The J segment lost 8 bases and the V segment lost 3 bases, leaving 14 bases of the junction unmatched. The CDR3 reads CASSFFRDRPPRGYTF. As DNA, the CDR3 is TGTGCCAGCAGCTTTTTCCGGGACAGGCCACCGCGGGGCTACACCTTC.

CDR3: CASRIWPPNRDNYGYTF. DNA for the CDR3: TGTGCCAGCAGGATATGGCCCCCTAACAGGGACAACTATGGCTACACCTTC. V usage is TRBV11-2 and J usage is TRBJ1-2, with D tentatively TRBD1 (6 bases). Germline values: CDR1 SGHAT, CDR2 FQNNGV. The CDR3 extends over 17 amino acids. Trimming took off 6 bases at V and 2 bases at J, with 22 bases between the two ends.

This rearrangement joins TRBV29-1 to TRBJ1-2, with D perhaps TRBD1 (6 bases). V was cut by 4 bases and J by 3 bases, with 9 bases left in between. The CDR3 covers 12 residues. Germline V gene sequence: CDR1 SQVTM, CDR2 ANQGSEA. As DNA, the CDR3 is TGCAGCGTTGGGGGGCAATACTATGGCTACACCTTC. Translation: CSVGGQYYGYTF.

The genes are TRBV3-1 (or the pseudogene TRBV3-2) and TRBJ1-3; D is possibly TRBD1 (5 bases). The V end was cut by 2 bases, the J end by 0 bases, with 14 bases between. The CDR3 totals 17 residues. Looked up from germline, CDR1 is LGHDT and CDR2 is YNNKEL (reference sequence). Here the CDR3 DNA reads TGTGCCAGCAGCCAACGAGGCAGGGCGACCTCTGGAAACACCATATATTTT. Translation: CASSQRGRATSGNTIYF.

The genes are TRBV7-2 and TRBJ1-4; a possible D gene is TRBD1 (5 bases). From germline, CDR1 is SGHTA and CDR2 FQGNSA. This CDR3 has 15 residues. V was trimmed by 4 bases and J by 3 bases, leaving 12 bases between them. The CDR3 protein is CASSSHGGSNEKLFF. CDR3 coding DNA: TGTGCCAGCAGCTCGCACGGGGGGTCTAATGAAAAACTGTTTTTT.

The chain employs TRBV6-5 and TRBJ1-5, with 7 bases matching TRBD1. The germline gives CDR1 MNHEY, CDR2 SVGAGI. V was pared by 7 bases and J by 4 bases, with 4 bases of the junction left unmatched. The length of the CDR3 is 13 residues. CDR3 sequence: CASTPGGNQPQHF. The CDR3 DNA reads TGTGCCAGCACTCCAGGGGGGAATCAGCCCCAGCATTTT.

V usage is TRBV28 and J usage is TRBJ2-1, with 9 bases fitting TRBD2. Germline V gene sequence: CDR1 MDHEN, CDR2 SYDVKM. V lost 1 base to trimming and J lost 0 bases; unmatched junction nucleotides: 1. The CDR3 length is 16 residues. CDR3 sequence: CASSLYSGSSYNEQFF. The CDR3 DNA sequence: TGTGCCAGCAGTTTATATAGCGGGAGCTCCTACAATGAGCAGTTCTTC.

The chain combines TRBV15 with TRBJ1-1, with D tentatively TRBD1 (6 bases). The length of the CDR3 is 17 residues. Looked up from germline, CDR1 is LNHNV and CDR2 is YYDKDF (reference sequence). Trimming took off 1 base at V and 0 bases at J, with 15 bases between the two ends. CDR3 sequence reads: CATSRVGTGRMNTEAFF. The CDR3 coding sequence is TGTGCCACCAGCAGAGTGGGAACAGGGCGGATGAACACTGAAGCTTTCTTT.

The chain recombines TRBV6-5 with TRBJ2-3; D not certain. CDR1 is MNHEY and CDR2 is SVGAGI in the germline V gene. V was trimmed by 0 bases and J by 3 bases, leaving 10 bases between them. CDR3 length: 15 residues. CDR3 in DNA: TGTGCCAGCAGTTACTCGAGTGGTTGGACAGATACGCAGTATTTT. Amino acids: CASSYSSGWTDTQYF.

The rearrangement links TRBV4-1 to TRBJ2-1; D might be TRBD2 (6 bases). The CDR3 spans 14 residues. Germline V CDR1 and CDR2: MGHRA, YSYEKL. V was shortened by 0 bases and J by 8 bases, with 11 bases between the two germline ends. The CDR3 sequence: CASSQEWGVDEQFF. The CDR3 DNA reads as TGCGCCAGCAGCCAAGAGTGGGGGGTCGATGAGCAGTTCTTC.

The rearrangement links TRBV5-4 to TRBJ2-2, with 9 bases aligning to TRBD2. The CDR3 has 16 residues. Germline V gene data show CDR1 as SGHNT and CDR2 as YYREEE (reference sequence). V was pared by 1 base and J by 4 bases, with 5 bases of the junction left unmatched. The CDR3 loop reads CASSLPGGGVTGELFF. CDR3 nucleotide sequence: TGTGCCAGCAGCTTGCCTGGCGGGGGGGTCACCGGGGAGCTGTTTTTT.

The chain uses TRBV5-4 and TRBJ1-2, with D perhaps TRBD1 (6 bases). Germline assignment: CDR1 SGHNT and CDR2 YYREEE (reference sequence). V dropped 5 bases and J dropped 5 bases, with 13 bases sitting between them. The CDR3 consists of 13 residues. The CDR3 DNA follows: TGTGCCAGCAGTACGAACAGGGTTTATGGCTACACCTTC. Its translation is CASSTNRVYGYTF. Complete variable domain (other parts from reference TRBV5-4 and TRBJ1-2): ETGVTQSPTHLIKTRGQQVTLRCSSQSGHNTVSWYQQALGQGPQFIFQYYREEENGRGNFPPRFSGLQFPNYSSELNVNALELDDSALYLCASSTNRVYGYTFGSGTRLTVV.

This sequence joins TRBV7-6 and TRBJ2-5; tentatively, D is TRBD2 (7 bases). The CDR3 length is 16 residues. Germline V CDR1 and CDR2: SGHVS, FNYEAQ. V was clipped by 0 bases and J by 2 bases, with 13 bases between them. In DNA form, the CDR3 reads TGTGCCAGCAGCTTAGCGTGGGGGGGCCCTCAAGAGACCCAGTACTTC. It yields the protein CASSLAWGGPQETQYF.